The source of this T cell receptor beta chain is a study of graft-versus-host responses after intestinal transplantation (dated by TCRdb to the early 2020s). A note on the overall study: The transplants that recipients received were multivisceral, liver-intestinal, or isolated intestinal. Every recipient was given anti-thymocyte globulin induction, then maintenance tacrolimus and steroids for around three years. Graft-versus-host and host-versus-graft alloreactive T cell clones were tracked in the graft, circulation and bone marrow after intestinal transplantation using bulk TCR-beta CDR3 sequencing. Alloreactive clones were identified by sequencing pre-transplant mixed lymphocyte reaction products and comparing them with unstimulated pre-transplant donor and recipient T cells. A peak of at least 4% donor T cells among recipient peripheral blood mononuclear cells was the definition used for donor T cell macrochimerism. The cohort enrolled roughly 25 intestinal transplant recipients including one retransplant, and a few patients lacking pretransplant specimens were excluded. Instead of going to the commercial service, samples from a few later patients were sequenced in-house on an Illumina MiSeq and processed with MiXCR. The study at large found these results: Patients with donor T cell macrochimerism had high GvH to HvG T cell clonal ratios in their allografts. GvH clones were detected in recipient bone marrow, and some of these GvH clones were observed earlier in ileal mucosa or blood, consistent with an intestinal mucosal origin. Early after transplant, peak levels of circulating GvH clones were found to be associated with declines in HvG clones. The conclusions were limited by the relatively low number and heterogeneity of the intestinal transplant patients.

Blood samples were collected up to 4 times in the first month after transplant and then at least monthly when available. The library was built by means of the immunoSEQ multiplex PCR assay. For most patients, high-throughput TCR-beta CDR3 sequencing of genomic DNA was performed by Adaptive Biotechnologies. The paper's data handling went like this. TCR sequencing data were retrieved from Adaptive's ImmunoSEQ software for more than 15 patients, whereas a few other patients were processed with MiXCR and VDJtools. CDR3 nucleotide sequences shared by donor and recipient were removed because the origin of these sequences could not be assigned. Alloreactive clones required at least 2-fold expansion over unstimulated cells and minimum CFSE-low frequency of 0.002% (template counts) or 0.001% (read counts). Clones detected in sequenced pre-transplant spleen, lymph node, or MLR CFSE-low populations of the donor or recipient were defined as mappable. The cumulative frequency of alloreactive clones was calculated as a percentage of all sequences, weighted by copy number. TCRdb limited this immuneACCESS table to in-frame rearrangements with V and J called. A share of clones is missing; checked studies link under half to unresolved V genes, and the rest is unexplained. That table supplies the V and J calls and clone size; D and trimming were determined from the DNA. The sample table records 40,000 to 55,000 clones; 91% of these occur just once. Approximately 4% of the sample belongs to the ten largest clones.

The CDR3, from cysteine to phenylalanine, totals 15 residues. The DNA shown is the 45-base CDR3, in frame from base 1. Looking up the germline V gene yields CDR1 SGHRS and CDR2 YFSETQ. Clipping removes 3 bases from V and 9 bases from J, with 12 as the unmatched junction base count. Turning to this clone: It has no known antigen specificity. Base qualities are not provided; no much larger clone lies one nucleotide away.

The sequence was collected from a human patient who received an intestinal transplant, so some T cells may come from the graft donor. Sample: PBMCs, taken 524 days after transplant. The chain links TRBV5-1 with TRBJ2-1; a stretch of 7 junction bases matches TRBD2. The CDR3 region has the sequence CASSSGGGEGIEQFF. The nucleotide sequence is TGCGCCAGCAGCTCGGGCGGGGGAGAAGGTATTGAGCAGTTCTTC.